This TCR beta chain was recorded in a study of glioma-infiltrating T cells after dendritic cell vaccination. Overall study: Monocyte-derived dendritic cells, cultured seven days with IL-4 and GM-CSF, were pulsed with autologous tumor lysate.

Produced via immunoSEQ multiplex PCR; TCRdb's table is partial and in-frame only. Found here are more than 95,000 clones, 75% to 90% of them singletons; the top ten hold roughly 5.3%. Documented time point: after dendritic cell vaccination, including at tumor progression/relapse. Patients had residual fresh-frozen tumor tissue and more than two years of survival data. This CDR3 spans 15 amino acids. From germline, CDR1 is SGHDT and CDR2 YYEEEE. V trimming: 0 bases; J trimming: 3 bases; junction bases outside the gene matches: 4. The source of this sequence is a human donor with glioblastoma. Sequencing was performed on blood, taken after dendritic cell vaccination. V usage is TRBV5-6 and J usage is TRBJ2-7, with TRBD1 matching over 9 bases. In DNA form, the CDR3 reads TGTGCCAGCAGCTTGGCCCCGGGACAGGGCTACGAGCAGTACTTC. Translation: CASSLAPGQGYEQYF.